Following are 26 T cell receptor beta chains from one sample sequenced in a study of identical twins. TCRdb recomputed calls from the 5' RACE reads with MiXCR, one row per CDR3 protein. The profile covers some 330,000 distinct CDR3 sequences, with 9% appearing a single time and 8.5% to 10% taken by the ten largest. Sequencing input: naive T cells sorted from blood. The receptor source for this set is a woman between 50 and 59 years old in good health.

CDR3 DNA: TGTGCCAGCAGCTTAGCAGGAGGAGGGAACACTGAAGCTTTCTTT. Translation gives CASSLAGGGNTEAFF. The chain joins TRBV7-9 to TRBJ1-1; D unclear. V shed 0 bases and J shed 1 base, with 9 bases lying between them. Germline-derived CDR1 and CDR2 are SEHNR and FQNEAQ (reference sequence). The CDR3 is 15 amino acids.

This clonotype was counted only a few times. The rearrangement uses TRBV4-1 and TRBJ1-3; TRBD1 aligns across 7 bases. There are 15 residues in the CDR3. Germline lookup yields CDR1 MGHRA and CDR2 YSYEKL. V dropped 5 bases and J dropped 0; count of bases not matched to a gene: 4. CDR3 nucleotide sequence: TGCGCCAGCAGCTATGGACAGGACTCTGGAAACACCATATATTTT. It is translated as CASSYGQDSGNTIYF.

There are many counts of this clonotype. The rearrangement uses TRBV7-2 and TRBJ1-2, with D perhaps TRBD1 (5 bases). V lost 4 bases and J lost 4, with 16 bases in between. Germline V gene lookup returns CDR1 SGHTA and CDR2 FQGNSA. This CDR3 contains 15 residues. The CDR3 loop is CASSYLGVKGYGYTF. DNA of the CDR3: TGTGCCAGCAGCTATCTGGGGGTGAAAGGCTATGGCTACACCTTC.

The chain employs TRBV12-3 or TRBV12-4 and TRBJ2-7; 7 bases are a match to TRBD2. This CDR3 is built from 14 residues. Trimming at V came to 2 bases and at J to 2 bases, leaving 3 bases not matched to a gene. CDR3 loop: CASSLFTSAYEQYF. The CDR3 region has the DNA TGTGCCAGCAGTTTATTCACTAGCGCCTACGAGCAGTACTTC.

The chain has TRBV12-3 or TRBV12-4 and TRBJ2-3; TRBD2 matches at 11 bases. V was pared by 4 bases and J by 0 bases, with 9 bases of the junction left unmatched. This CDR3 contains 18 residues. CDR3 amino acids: CASSWGLAEHSSTDTQYF. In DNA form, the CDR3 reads TGTGCCAGCAGTTGGGGACTAGCGGAACACTCTAGCACAGATACGCAGTATTTT.

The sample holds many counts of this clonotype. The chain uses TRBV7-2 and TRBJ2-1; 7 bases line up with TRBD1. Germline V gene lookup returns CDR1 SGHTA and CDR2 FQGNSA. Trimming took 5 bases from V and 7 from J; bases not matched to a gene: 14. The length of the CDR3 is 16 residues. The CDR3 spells CASSREGAGLRNEQFF. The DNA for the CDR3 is TGTGCCAGCAGCAGAGAGGGGGCAGGGCTGAGGAATGAGCAGTTCTTC.

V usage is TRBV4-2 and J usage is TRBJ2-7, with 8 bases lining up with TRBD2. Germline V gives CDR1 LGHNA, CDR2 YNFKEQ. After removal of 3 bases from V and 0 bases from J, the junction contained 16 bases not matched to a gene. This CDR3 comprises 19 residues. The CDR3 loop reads CASSHAGGTRGSRSYEQYV. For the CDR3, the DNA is TGTGCCAGCAGCCACGCTGGAGGGACTAGAGGGAGCCGCTCCTACGAGCAGTACGTC.

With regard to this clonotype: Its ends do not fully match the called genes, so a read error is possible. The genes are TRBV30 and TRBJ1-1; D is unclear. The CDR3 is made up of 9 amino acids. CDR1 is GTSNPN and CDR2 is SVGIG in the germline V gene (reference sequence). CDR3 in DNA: TGTGCCTCTGGACCCACGGGCTTTTTT. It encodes CASGPTGFF.

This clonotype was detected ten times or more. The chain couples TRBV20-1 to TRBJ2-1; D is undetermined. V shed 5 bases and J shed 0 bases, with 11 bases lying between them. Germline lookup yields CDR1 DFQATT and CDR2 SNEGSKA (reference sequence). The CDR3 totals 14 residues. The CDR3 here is CSAPEQSSYNEQFF. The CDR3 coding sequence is TGCAGTGCTCCTGAACAGAGCTCCTACAATGAGCAGTTCTTC.

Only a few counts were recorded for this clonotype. The DNA of the CDR3 is TGCGCCAGCAGCTCATGGGACCTAGAGACCCAGTACTTC. It translates to CASSSWDLETQYF. The V and J genes are TRBV5-1 and TRBJ2-5; the D call may be TRBD1 or TRBD2 (5 bases each). V shed 3 bases and J shed 4 bases, with 10 bases lying between them. CDR1 and CDR2 (germline): SGHRS, YFSETQ. The CDR3 loop spans 13 amino acids.

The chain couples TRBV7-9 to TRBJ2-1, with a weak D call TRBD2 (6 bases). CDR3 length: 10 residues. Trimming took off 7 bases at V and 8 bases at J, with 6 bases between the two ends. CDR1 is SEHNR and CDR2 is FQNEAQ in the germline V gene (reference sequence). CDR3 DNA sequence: TGTGCCAGCACGGGGGATGAGCAGTTCTTC. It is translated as CASTGDEQFF.

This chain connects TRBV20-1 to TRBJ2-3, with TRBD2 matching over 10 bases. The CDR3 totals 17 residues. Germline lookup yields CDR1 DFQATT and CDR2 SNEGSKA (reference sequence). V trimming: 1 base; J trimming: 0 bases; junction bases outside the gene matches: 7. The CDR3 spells CSARGLIAGGSTDTQYF. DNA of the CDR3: TGCAGTGCTAGAGGACTCATAGCGGGAGGAAGCACAGATACGCAGTATTTT.

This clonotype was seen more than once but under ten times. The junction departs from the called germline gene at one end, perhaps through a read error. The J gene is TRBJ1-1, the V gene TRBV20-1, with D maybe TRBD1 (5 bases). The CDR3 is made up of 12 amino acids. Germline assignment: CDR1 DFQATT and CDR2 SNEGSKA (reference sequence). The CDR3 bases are TGCAGTGCTTCGGCGTTCGGGGCCCACCTCTTTTTT. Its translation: CSASAFGAHLFF.

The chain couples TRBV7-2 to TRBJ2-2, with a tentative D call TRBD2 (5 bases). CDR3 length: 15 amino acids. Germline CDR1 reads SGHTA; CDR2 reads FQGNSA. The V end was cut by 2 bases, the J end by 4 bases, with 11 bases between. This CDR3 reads CASSLRPAGTGELFF. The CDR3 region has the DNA TGTGCCAGCAGCTTACGACCCGCGGGCACCGGGGAGCTGTTTTTT.

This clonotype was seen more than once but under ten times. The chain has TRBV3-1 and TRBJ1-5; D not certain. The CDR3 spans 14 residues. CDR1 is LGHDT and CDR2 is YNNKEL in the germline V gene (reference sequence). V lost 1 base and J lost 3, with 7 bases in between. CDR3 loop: CASSQGRTNQPQHF. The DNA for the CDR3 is TGTGCCAGCAGCCAAGGACGGACCAATCAGCCCCAGCATTTT.

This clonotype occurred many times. The CDR3 DNA follows: TGTGCCAGCAGTTTAGGGCAGCCAGGGCCCCAGCATTTT. This gives the protein CASSLGQPGPQHF. This chain connects TRBV12-3 or TRBV12-4 to TRBJ1-5; D not resolved. V was shortened by 1 base and J by 9 bases, with 10 bases between the two germline ends. The CDR3 is 13 residues long.

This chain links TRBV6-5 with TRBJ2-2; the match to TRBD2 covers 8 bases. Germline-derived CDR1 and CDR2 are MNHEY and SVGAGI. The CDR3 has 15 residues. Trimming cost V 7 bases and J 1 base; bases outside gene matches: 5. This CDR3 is CASTGAGGNTGELFF. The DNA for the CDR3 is TGTGCCAGCACCGGGGCGGGAGGGAACACCGGGGAGCTGTTTTTT.

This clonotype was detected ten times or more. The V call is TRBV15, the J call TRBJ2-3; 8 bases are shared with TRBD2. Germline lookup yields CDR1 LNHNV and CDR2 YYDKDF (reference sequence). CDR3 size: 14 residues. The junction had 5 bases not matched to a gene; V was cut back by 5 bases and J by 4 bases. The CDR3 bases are TGTGCCACCAGCGAGCGGGAGAGCCCAGATACGCAGTATTTT. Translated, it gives CATSERESPDTQYF.

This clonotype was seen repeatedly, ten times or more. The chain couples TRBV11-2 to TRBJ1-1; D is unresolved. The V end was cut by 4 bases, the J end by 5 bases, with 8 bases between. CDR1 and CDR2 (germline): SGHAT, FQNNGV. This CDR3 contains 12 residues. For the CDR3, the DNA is TGTGCCAGCAGCTGGCAGAGGACTGAAGCTTTCTTT. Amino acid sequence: CASSWQRTEAFF. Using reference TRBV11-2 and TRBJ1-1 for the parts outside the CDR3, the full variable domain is EAGVAQSPRYKIIEKRQSVAFWCNPISGHATLYWYQQILGQGPKLLIQFQNNGVVDDSQLPKDRFSAERLKGVDSTLKIQPAKLEDSAVYLCASSWQRTEAFFGQGTRLTVV.

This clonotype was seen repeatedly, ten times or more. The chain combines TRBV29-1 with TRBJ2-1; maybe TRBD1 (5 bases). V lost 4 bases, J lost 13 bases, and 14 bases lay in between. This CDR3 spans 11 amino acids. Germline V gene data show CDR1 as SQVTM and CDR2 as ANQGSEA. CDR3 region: CSVVGFQGQFF. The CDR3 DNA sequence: TGCAGCGTTGTAGGGTTCCAGGGTCAGTTCTTC.

The CDR3 sequence: CASSQVGGGRTNEQFF. The CDR3 DNA is TGCGCCAGCAGCCAAGTAGGTGGCGGGAGGACTAATGAGCAGTTCTTC. V is TRBV4-1 and J is TRBJ2-1, with 8 bases lining up with TRBD2. V shed 1 base, J shed 7 bases, and the junction held 9 bases outside the gene matches. The CDR3 extends over 16 amino acids. Germline V CDR1 and CDR2: MGHRA, YSYEKL.

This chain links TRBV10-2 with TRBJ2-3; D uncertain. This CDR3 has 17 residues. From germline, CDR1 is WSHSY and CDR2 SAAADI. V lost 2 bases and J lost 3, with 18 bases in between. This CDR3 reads CASSEPTGRVGTDTQYF. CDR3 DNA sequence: TGCGCCAGCAGTGAGCCGACCGGACGTGTCGGGACAGATACGCAGTATTTT.

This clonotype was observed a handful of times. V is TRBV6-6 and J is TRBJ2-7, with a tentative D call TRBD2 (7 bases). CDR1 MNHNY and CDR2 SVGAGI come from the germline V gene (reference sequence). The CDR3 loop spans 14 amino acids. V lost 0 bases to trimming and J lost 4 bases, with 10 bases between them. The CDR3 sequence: CASSYSAGAYEQYV. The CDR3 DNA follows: TGTGCCAGCAGTTACTCGGCGGGGGCGTACGAGCAGTACGTC.

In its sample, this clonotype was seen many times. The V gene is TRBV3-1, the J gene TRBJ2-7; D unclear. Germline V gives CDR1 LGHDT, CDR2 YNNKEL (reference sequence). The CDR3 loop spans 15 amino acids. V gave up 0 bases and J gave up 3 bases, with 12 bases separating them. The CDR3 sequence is CASSQESLPSYEQYF. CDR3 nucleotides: TGTGCCAGCAGCCAAGAGTCCCTCCCCAGCTACGAGCAGTACTTC.

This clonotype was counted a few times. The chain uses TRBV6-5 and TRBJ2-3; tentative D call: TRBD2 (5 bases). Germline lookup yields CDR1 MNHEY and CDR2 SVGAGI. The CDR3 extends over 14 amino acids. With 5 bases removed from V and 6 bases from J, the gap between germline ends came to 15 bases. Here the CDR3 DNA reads TGTGCCAGCAGTCAAACGATAGCGTCGGATACGCAGTATTTT. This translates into CASSQTIASDTQYF.

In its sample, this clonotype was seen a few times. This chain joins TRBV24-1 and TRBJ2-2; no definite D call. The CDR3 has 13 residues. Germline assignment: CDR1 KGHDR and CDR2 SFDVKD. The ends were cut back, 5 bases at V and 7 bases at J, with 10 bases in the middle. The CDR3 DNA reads TGTGCCACCAGTGTGGGGTTTGGCGGGGAGCTGTTTTTT. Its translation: CATSVGFGGELFF.